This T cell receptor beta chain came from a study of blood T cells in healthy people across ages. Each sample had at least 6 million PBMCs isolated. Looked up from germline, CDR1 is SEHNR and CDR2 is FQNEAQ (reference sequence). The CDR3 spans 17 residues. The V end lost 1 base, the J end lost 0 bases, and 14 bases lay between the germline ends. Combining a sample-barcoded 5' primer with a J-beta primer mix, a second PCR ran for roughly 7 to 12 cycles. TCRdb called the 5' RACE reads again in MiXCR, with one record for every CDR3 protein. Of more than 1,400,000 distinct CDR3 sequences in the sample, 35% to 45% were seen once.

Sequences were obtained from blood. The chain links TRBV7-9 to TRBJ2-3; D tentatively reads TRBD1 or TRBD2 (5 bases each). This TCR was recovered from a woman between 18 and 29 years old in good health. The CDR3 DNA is TGTGCCAGCAGCTTAGAAGCCGGGACCATTAGCACAGATACGCAGTATTTT. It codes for CASSLEAGTISTDTQYF.